This T cell receptor beta chain emerged from a study of blood T cell repertoires in COVID-19 (dated by TCRdb to the early 2020s). Some background on the complete study: Samples covering the acute and convalescent phases of COVID-19 were provided by collaborators in the United States, Italy and Spain. The material from the prospective study consisted of cDNA or gDNA derived from T cells, B-cell-depleted T cells, or PBMCs. Deeply sampled blood TCRbeta repertoires from subjects exposed to, actively infected with, or recovered from COVID-19 were included in the dataset. The repertoires were made available in a free public database intended to serve as a resource for research on the immune response to SARS-CoV-2. The samples were drawn from two sources: the first 160 participants of the ongoing ImmuneRACE study, and 1,200 or so subjects contributed by 6 global collaborators. The sample metadata nearly always contained a de-identified subject ID, COVID-19 status, age in years and sex. Where available, HLA class I and class II types were obtained from metadata supplied by the sample provider rather than from assay-based typing.

The CDR3, cysteine through phenylalanine, is 14 amino acids long. Only the CDR3 portion is preserved as DNA: 42 bases, with reading frame beginning at the first base. The germline V gene (reference sequence) provides CDR1 SEHNR and CDR2 FQNEAQ. V and J lose 5 bases and 4 bases, and a span of 12 bases separates them. Each collaborating institution followed its own protocols to collect whole blood in K2EDTA tubes. For TCRbeta analysis, collaborators shipped samples as frozen whole blood, isolated PBMCs, or DNA extracted from either of those sample types. General conclusions and limits of the study: The quantity of clinical and demographic metadata differed by source and by participant and was supplied without curation.

TCRbeta CDR3 regions were amplified from genomic DNA using the immunoSEQ Assay, a bias-controlled multiplex PCR. The source study handled its data this way. The number of nucleated cells in each sample was estimated from the amplification of reference gene primers within the assay. To quantify the absolute abundance of each unique TCRbeta CDR3 rearrangement, sequence reads were collapsed and filtered. For each sample, productive Simpson clonality was calculated as the square root of Simpson's diversity index across productive rearrangements. TCRdb stores this immuneACCESS table with in-frame sequences only. Part of the clones is absent; in the studies checked, under half of the shortfall reflects unresolved V genes, and no reason is known for the rest. V, J and clone size are taken as reported in that table, and D and trimming were inferred from the DNA itself. The sample table records about 110,000 clones; roughly 79% of these occur just once. The leading ten clones occupy around 10% of the sample.

In the case of this clone: The specificity of this receptor is unknown. Nothing much larger sits one base from this clone, and base qualities are not available.

Recombination connected TRBV7-9 to TRBJ1-3; the D gene is unclear. This clonotype originated in a woman in her 70s with acute or convalescent COVID-19. Sequencing was performed on peripheral blood. The CDR3: CASSPERLGNTIYF. The DNA sequence is as follows: TGTGCCAGCAGCCCGGAGAGGTTAGGAAACACCATATATTTT.